Sequencing of this T cell receptor beta chain was carried out in a study of blood T cell repertoires in COVID-19. This clone has a handful of counts. In the authors' methods: Amplification of reference gene primers was used by the study to estimate nucleated cell counts. The repertoire was sequenced with immunoSEQ multiplex PCR; TCRdb's copy has only in-frame clones and lacks some. D and trimming were read from the DNA, whereas the V and J calls and clone size are those reported in that table. Of just over 300,000 clones listed, around 85% are singletons. Trimming cost V 5 bases and J 3 bases; bases outside gene matches: 10. Germline CDR1 is SGHAT and CDR2 is FQNNGV. The CDR3 totals 16 residues.

Material: PBMCs or T cells enriched from blood (not recorded which). The chain recombines TRBV11-2 with TRBJ1-1, with 9 bases identical to TRBD1. This receptor was obtained from a man aged 25 to 40 who had recovered from COVID-19. CDR3 residues: CASSLRQGEEDTEAFF. The CDR3 DNA sequence: TGTGCCAGCAGCCTTCGACAGGGGGAGGAGGACACTGAAGCTTTCTTT.